The present TCR beta chain was sequenced within a study of blood T cell repertoires in COVID-19. Overall study context: COVID-19 samples collected from the United States, Italy and Spain covered acute and convalescent phases. Sample material is recorded as cDNA or gDNA derived from T cells, B-cell-depleted T cells, or PBMCs.

Methods used by the authors: Nucleated cell number was recorded as an estimate derived from reference gene primer amplification. Clones were read by immunoSEQ multiplex PCR, and TCRdb kept only the in-frame ones, dropping some. Clone size and the V and J calls come from that table; the DNA yielded D and trimming. The sample lists roughly 250,000 clones, 65% to 85% occurring once. Germline CDR1 is SGHRS and CDR2 is YFSETQ. V trimming: 5 bases; J trimming: 3 bases; junction bases outside the gene matches: 7. The CDR3 is 15 residues long. This rearrangement joins TRBV5-1 to TRBJ2-2; TRBD1 matches at 7 bases. The sequenced material came from peripheral blood. This receptor was identified in a woman in her 40s who had recovered from COVID-19. The CDR3 sequence: CASRTGTEYTGELFF. DNA for the CDR3: TGCGCCAGCAGGACCGGGACAGAGTACACCGGGGAGCTGTTTTTT. Full variable domain (remainder filled in from reference TRBV5-1 and TRBJ2-2): KAGVTQTPRYLIKTRGQQVTLSCSPISGHRSVSWYQQTPGQGLQFLFEYFSETQRNKGNFPGRFSGRQFSNSRSEMNVSTLELGDSALYLCASRTGTEYTGELFFGEGSRLTVL.